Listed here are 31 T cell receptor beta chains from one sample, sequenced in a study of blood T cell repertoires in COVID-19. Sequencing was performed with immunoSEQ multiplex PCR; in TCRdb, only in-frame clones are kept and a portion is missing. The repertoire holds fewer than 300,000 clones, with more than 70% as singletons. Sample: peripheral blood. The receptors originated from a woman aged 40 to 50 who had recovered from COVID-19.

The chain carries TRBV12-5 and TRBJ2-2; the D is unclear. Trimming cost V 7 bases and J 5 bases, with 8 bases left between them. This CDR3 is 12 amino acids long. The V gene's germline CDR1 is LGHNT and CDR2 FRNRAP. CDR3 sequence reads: CASAFLTGELFF. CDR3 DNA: TGTGCTAGTGCTTTCCTGACCGGGGAGCTGTTTTTT.

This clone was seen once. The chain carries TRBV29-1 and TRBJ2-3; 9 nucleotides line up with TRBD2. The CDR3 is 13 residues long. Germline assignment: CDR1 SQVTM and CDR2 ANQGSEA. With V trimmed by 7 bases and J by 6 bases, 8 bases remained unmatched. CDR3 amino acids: CSAAGGPGDTQYF. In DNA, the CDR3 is TGCAGCGCCGCGGGAGGGCCTGGGGATACGCAGTATTTT.

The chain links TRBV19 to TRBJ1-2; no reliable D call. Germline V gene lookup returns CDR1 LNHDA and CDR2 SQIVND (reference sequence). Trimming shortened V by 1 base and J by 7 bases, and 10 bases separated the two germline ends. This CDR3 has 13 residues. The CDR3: CASSIVPDSGYTF. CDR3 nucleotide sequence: TGTGCCAGTAGTATAGTCCCGGACTCTGGCTACACCTTC. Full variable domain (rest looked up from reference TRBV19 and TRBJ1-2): DGGITQSPKYLFRKEGQNVTLSCEQNLNHDAMYWYRQDPGQGLRLIYYSQIVNDFQKGDIAEGYSVSREKKESFPLTVTSAQKNPTAFYLCASSIVPDSGYTFGSGTRLTVV.

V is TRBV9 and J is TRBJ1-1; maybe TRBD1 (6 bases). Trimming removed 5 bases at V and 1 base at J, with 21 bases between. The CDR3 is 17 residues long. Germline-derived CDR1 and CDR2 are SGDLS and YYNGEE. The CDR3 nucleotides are TGTGCCAGCAGAGGGGGGGCAGCTCCCACCCCGAACACTGAAGCTTTCTTT. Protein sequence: CASRGGAAPTPNTEAFF.

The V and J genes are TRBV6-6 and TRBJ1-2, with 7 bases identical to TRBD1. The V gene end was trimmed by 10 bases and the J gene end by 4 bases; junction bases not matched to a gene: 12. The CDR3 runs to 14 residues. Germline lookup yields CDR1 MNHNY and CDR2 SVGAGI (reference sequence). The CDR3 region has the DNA TGTGCCACCACCGCCGGGACAGTCGCCTATGGCTACACCTTC. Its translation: CATTAGTVAYGYTF.

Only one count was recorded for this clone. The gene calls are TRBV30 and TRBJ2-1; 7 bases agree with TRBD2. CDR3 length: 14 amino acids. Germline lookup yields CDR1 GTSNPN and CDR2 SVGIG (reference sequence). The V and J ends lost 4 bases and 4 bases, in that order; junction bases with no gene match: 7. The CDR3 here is CAWTSGGHYNEQFF. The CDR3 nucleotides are TGTGCCTGGACTAGCGGAGGCCATTACAATGAGCAGTTCTTC.

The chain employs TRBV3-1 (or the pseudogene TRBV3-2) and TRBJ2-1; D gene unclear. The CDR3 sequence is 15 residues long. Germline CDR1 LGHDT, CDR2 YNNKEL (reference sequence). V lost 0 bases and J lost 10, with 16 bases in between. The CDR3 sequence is CASSQEARGHGEQFF. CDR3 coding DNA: TGTGCCAGCAGCCAAGAGGCCCGCGGCCATGGGGAGCAGTTCTTC.

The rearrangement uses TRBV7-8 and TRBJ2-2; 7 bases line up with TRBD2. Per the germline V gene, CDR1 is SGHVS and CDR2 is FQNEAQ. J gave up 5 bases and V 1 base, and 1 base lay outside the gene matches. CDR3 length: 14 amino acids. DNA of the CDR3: TGTGCCAGCAGCTTAGACGGGGGGACCGGGGAGCTGTTTTTT. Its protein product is CASSLDGGTGELFF.

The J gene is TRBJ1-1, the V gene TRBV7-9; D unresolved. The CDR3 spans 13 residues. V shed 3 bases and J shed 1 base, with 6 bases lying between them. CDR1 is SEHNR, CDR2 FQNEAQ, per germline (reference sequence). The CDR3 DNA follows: TGTGCCAGCAGCTTGGAGGCGAACACTGAAGCTTTCTTT. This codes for CASSLEANTEAFF.

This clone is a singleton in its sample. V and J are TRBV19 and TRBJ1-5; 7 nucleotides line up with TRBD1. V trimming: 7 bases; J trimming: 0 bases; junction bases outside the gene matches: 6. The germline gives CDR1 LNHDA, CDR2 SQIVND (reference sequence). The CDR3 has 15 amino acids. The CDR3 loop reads CASTTDRISNQPQHF. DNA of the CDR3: TGTGCCAGTACCACGGACAGGATTAGCAATCAGCCCCAGCATTTT.

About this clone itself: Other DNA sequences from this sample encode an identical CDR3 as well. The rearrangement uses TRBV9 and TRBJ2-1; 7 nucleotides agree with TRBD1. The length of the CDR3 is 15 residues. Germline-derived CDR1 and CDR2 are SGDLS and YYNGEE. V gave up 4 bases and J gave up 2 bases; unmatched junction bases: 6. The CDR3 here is CASSPRQGTYNEQFF. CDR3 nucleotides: TGTGCCAGCAGCCCCCGACAGGGAACCTACAATGAGCAGTTCTTC.

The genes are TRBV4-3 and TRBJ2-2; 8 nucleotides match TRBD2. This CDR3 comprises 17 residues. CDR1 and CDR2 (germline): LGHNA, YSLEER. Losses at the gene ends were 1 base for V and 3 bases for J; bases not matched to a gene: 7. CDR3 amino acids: CASSQGRSGTDTGELFF. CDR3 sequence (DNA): TGCGCCAGCAGCCAAGGTCGTAGCGGGACCGACACCGGGGAGCTGTTTTTT.

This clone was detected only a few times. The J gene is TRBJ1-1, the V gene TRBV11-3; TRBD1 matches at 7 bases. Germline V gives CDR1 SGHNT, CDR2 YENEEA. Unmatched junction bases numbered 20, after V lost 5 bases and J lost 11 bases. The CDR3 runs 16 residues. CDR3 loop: CASSPAPDRVRSGAFF. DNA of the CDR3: TGTGCCAGCAGCCCCGCCCCCGACAGGGTCCGGTCAGGGGCTTTCTTT.

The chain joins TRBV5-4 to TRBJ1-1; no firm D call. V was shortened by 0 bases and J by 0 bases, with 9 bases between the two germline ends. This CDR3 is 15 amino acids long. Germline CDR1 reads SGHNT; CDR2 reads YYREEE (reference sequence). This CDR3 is CASSLEGAMNTEAFF. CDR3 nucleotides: TGTGCCAGCAGCTTGGAGGGAGCCATGAACACTGAAGCTTTCTTT.

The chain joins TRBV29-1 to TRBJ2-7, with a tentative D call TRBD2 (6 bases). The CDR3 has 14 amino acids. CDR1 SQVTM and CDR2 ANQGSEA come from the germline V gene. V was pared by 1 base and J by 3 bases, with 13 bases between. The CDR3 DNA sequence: TGCAGCGTTGAAGCGGCGACTAGGGGCTACGAGCAGTACTTC. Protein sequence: CSVEAATRGYEQYF.

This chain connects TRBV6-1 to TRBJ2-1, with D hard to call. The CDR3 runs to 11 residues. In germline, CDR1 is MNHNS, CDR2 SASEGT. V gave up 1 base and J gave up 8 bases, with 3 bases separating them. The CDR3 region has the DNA TGTGCCAGCAGTGAAGGCGATGAGCAGTTCTTC. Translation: CASSEGDEQFF.

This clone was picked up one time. This CDR3 is CASIPGAGARESEAFF. In nucleotides, the CDR3 is TGTGCCAGCATCCCCGGGGCGGGGGCTCGTGAATCTGAAGCTTTCTTT. The rearrangement joins TRBV7-9 to TRBJ1-1, with D possibly TRBD1 on 6 matching bases. V shed 7 bases and J shed 6 bases, with 24 bases lying between them. Germline V gene data show CDR1 as SEHNR and CDR2 as FQNEAQ (reference sequence). The CDR3 contains 16 residues.

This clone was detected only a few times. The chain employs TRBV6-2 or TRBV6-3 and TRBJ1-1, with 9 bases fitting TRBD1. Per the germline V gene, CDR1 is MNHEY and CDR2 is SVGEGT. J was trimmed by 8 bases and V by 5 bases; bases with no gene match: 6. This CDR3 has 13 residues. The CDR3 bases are TGTGCCAGCAGTACCTCGGGACAGGGAGAAGCTTTCTTT. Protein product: CASSTSGQGEAFF.

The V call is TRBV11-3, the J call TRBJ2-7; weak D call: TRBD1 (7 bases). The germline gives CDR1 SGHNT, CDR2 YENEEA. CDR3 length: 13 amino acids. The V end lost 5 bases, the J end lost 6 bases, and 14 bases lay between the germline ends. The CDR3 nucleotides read TGTGCCAGCAGCCCCCAGGGGGGTTCCGAGCAGTACTTC. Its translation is CASSPQGGSEQYF.

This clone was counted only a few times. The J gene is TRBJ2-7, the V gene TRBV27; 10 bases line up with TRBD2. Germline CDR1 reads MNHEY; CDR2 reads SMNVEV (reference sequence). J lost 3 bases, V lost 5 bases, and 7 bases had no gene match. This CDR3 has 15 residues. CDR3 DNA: TGTGCCAGCAGTCCCGGACTAGCGGAGATCTACGAGCAGTACTTC. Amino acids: CASSPGLAEIYEQYF.

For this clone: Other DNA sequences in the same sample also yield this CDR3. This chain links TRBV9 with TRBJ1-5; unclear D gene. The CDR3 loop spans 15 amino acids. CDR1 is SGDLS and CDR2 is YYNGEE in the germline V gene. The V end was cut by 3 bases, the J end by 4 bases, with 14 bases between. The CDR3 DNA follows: TGTGCCAGCAGCGAGGGCGGGGTCGGAAATCAGCCCCAGCATTTT. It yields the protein CASSEGGVGNQPQHF.

The CDR3 DNA sequence: TGTGCCGGCGGGGTATTTGGTACCGGGGAGCTGTTTTTT. It translates to CAGGVFGTGELFF. The chain couples TRBV7-2 to TRBJ2-2; a weak D match, TRBD2 (6 bases). CDR3 size: 13 residues. V lost 11 bases, J lost 5 bases, and 15 bases lay in between. Per the germline V gene, CDR1 is SGHTA and CDR2 is FQGNSA.

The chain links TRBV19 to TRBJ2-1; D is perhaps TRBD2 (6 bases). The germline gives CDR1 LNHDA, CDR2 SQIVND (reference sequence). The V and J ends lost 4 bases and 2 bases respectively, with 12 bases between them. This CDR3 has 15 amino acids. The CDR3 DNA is TGTGCCAGTAGTAGCGGATGGGAGGCCTACAATGAGCAGTTCTTC. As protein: CASSSGWEAYNEQFF. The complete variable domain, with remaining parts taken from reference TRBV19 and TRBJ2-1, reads DGGITQSPKYLFRKEGQNVTLSCEQNLNHDAMYWYRQDPGQGLRLIYYSQIVNDFQKGDIAEGYSVSREKKESFPLTVTSAQKNPTAFYLCASSSGWEAYNEQFFGPGTRLTVL.

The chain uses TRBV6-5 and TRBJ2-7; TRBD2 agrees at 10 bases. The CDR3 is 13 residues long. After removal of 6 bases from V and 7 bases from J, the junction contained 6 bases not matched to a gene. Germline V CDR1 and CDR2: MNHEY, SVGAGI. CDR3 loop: CASRASGSSEQYV. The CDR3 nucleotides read TGTGCCAGCAGGGCTAGCGGGAGCTCTGAGCAGTACGTC.

The CDR3: CASSQDTASGTYEQYF. CDR3 nucleotide sequence: TGCGCCAGCAGCCAAGATACGGCTAGCGGGACCTACGAGCAGTACTTC. V and J are TRBV4-3 and TRBJ2-7, with 9 bases matching TRBD2. This CDR3 has 16 residues. V lost 0 bases to trimming and J lost 2 bases; unmatched junction nucleotides: 5. Germline-derived CDR1 and CDR2 are LGHNA and YSLEER.

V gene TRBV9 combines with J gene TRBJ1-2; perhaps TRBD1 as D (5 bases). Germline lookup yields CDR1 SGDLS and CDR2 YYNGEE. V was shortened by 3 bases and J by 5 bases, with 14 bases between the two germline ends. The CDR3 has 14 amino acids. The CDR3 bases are TGTGCCAGCAGCGCTGGGGGGGAGGGGTATGGCTACACCTTC. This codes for CASSAGGEGYGYTF.

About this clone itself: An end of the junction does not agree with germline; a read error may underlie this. In DNA, the CDR3 is TGCGCCAGCAGCCCACAGGGGAACGCTGAAGCTTTCTTT. Its translation: CASSPQGNAEAFF. The rearrangement uses TRBV4-3 and TRBJ1-1; 7 bases map to TRBD1. The CDR3 contains 13 residues. Looked up from germline, CDR1 is LGHNA and CDR2 is YSLEER.

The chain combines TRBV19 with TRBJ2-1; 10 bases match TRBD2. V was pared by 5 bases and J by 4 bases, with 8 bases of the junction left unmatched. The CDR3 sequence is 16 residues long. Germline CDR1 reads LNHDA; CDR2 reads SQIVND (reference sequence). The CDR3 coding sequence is TGTGCCAGTAGTCCCGGGACTAGCGTGGGGTACAATGAGCAGTTCTTC. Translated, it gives CASSPGTSVGYNEQFF.

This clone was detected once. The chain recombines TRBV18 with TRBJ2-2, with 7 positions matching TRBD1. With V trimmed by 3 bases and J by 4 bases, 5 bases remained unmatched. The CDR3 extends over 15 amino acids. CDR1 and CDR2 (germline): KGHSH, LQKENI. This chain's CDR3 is CASSPLQGPTGELFF. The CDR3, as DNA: TGTGCCAGCTCACCCCTACAGGGGCCCACCGGGGAGCTGTTTTTT.

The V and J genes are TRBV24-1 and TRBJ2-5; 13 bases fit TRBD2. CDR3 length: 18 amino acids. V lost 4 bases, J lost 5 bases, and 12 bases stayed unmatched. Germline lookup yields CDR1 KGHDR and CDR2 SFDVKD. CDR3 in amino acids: CATSEAGTSGVTRETQYF. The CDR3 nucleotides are TGTGCCACCAGTGAGGCCGGGACTAGCGGGGTCACCCGGGAGACCCAGTACTTC.

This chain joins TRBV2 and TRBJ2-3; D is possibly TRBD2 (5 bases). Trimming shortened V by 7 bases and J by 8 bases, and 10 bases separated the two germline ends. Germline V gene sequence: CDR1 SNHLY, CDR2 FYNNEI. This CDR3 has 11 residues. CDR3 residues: CASTQAGTQYF. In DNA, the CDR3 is TGTGCCAGCACCCAGGCGGGTACGCAGTATTTT.